This is a list of T cell receptor beta chains from one sample in a study of memory CD8 T cells in hepatitis C reinfection. Clones were sequenced by immunoSEQ multiplex PCR, and TCRdb holds only the in-frame ones, with some missing. In all, the sample yields under 100 clones. Sequenced: HCV tetramer-positive CD8+ T cells sorted from blood. The receptors come from a woman younger than 45 with hepatitis C virus infection. The CDR3 runs from the conserved cysteine through the conserved F or W. D genes are given only for firm matches. Clone size is stated in some rows and not others, as once, few, many or a class when expanded.

clone size	J gene	D gene	V gene	CDR3 protein	CDR3 DNA
NA	TRBJ2-1	NA	TRBV27	CASSSRAAGYNEQFF	TGTGCCAGCAGTTCCCGGGCAGCGGGCTACAATGAGCAGTTCTTC
once	TRBJ2-7	TRBD2	TRBV9	CASSVGSGSSYEQYF	TGTGCCAGCAGCGTGGGTAGCGGGAGCTCCTACGAGCAGTACTTC
NA	TRBJ2-7	NA	TRBV19	CASSIGRLYEQYF	TGTGCCAGTAGTATCGGCAGACTCTACGAGCAGTACTTC
NA	TRBJ2-2	TRBD2	TRBV27	CASSLLWGGAGELFF	TGTGCCAGCAGTTTACTGTGGGGGGGGGCCGGGGAGCTGTTTTTT
NA	TRBJ2-5	NA	TRBV7-2	CASSLVGQLETQYF	TGTGCCAGCAGCTTAGTTGGACAGTTAGAGACCCAGTACTTC
hyperexpanded	TRBJ1-5	NA	TRBV10-3	CAISESTAGSQPQHF	TGTGCCATCAGTGAGTCGACCGCCGGGAGTCAGCCCCAGCATTTT
once	TRBJ2-1	TRBD1	TRBV9	CASSEGTVSHGNEQFF	TGTGCCAGCAGCGAGGGGACAGTATCCCACGGGAATGAGCAGTTCTTC
NA	TRBJ2-1	TRBD2	TRBV19	CASSTSGRNEQFF	TGTGCCAGTAGTACCAGCGGGAGGAATGAGCAGTTCTTC
NA	TRBJ1-2	NA	TRBV5-1	CASRTGSEFSYTF	TGCGCCAGCAGGACCGGGAGCGAGTTCAGCTACACCTTC
NA	TRBJ2-3	NA	TRBV2	CASRSLVISTDTQYF	TGTGCCAGCAGATCCCTAGTTATAAGCACAGATACGCAGTATTTT
once	TRBJ1-2	TRBD1	TRBV30	CAWTPPGTGALYGYTF	TGTGCCTGGACCCCGCCCGGGACAGGGGCCCTCTATGGCTACACCTTC
NA	TRBJ2-7	NA	TRBV14	CASSHGDSDHEQYF	TGTGCCAGCAGCCACGGGGACTCGGACCACGAGCAGTACTTC
hyperexpanded	TRBJ2-7	NA	TRBV6-1	CASSETGQTYEQYF	TGTGCCAGCAGTGAAACCGGACAGACCTACGAGCAGTACTTC
once	TRBJ2-7	NA	TRBV14	CASSHGDSDHEQYF	TGTGCCAGCAGCCACGGGGACTCGGACCACGAGCAGTACTTC
few	TRBJ2-7	TRBD1	TRBV7-2	CASSTTGQLDEQYF	TGTGCCAGCAGCACTACGGGACAGCTAGACGAGCAGTACTTC
NA	TRBJ2-7	TRBD2	TRBV29-1	CSVVLAGGGSDEQYF	TGCAGCGTTGTACTAGCGGGAGGAGGGAGCGACGAGCAGTACTTC
NA	TRBJ1-1	TRBD1	TRBV7-9	CASSLEGTGNTEAFF	TGTGCCAGCAGCTTAGAGGGGACAGGGAACACTGAAGCTTTCTTT
NA	TRBJ1-5	NA	TRBV10-2	CASSESNAGNQPQHF	TGCGCCAGCAGTGAGTCGAATGCCGGTAATCAGCCCCAGCATTTT
NA	TRBJ1-2	NA	TRBV1	CTADYSVCAKTYGYTF	TGCACAGCAGACTATTCGGTTTGTGCGAAGACCTATGGCTACACCTTC
NA	TRBJ1-6	NA	TRBV6-5	CASSYTGDNSPLHF	TGTGCCAGCAGTTATACAGGAGATAATTCCCCCCTCCACTTT
NA	TRBJ2-3	TRBD2	TRBV11-2	CASRTSGQLDTQYF	TGTGCCAGCAGAACTAGCGGTCAGTTGGATACGCAGTATTTT
NA	TRBJ2-3	TRBD2	TRBV7-9	CATSGGPGVATDTQYF	TGTGCCACTTCGGGGGGGCCAGGGGTCGCCACAGATACGCAGTATTTT
NA	TRBJ2-1	TRBD2	TRBV5-1	CASSWWETSHEQFF	TGCGCCAGCAGCTGGTGGGAGACTAGCCACGAGCAGTTCTTC
once	TRBJ2-5	TRBD1	TRBV11-2	CASSLTGQLETQYF	TGTGCCAGCAGCTTGACAGGGCAATTGGAGACCCAGTACTTC
NA	TRBJ2-2	NA	TRBV9	CASSVATVNTGELFF	TGTGCCAGCAGCGTAGCAACAGTGAACACCGGGGAGCTGTTTTTT
few	TRBJ2-1	TRBD2	TRBV10-3	CAITDGASGANEQFF	TGTGCCATCACCGACGGCGCTAGCGGAGCCAATGAGCAGTTCTTC
NA	TRBJ1-5	NA	TRBV16	CASSQSDLTAKQPQHF	TGTGCCAGCAGCCAATCTGACTTGACAGCAAAACAGCCCCAGCATTTT
NA	TRBJ2-1	TRBD2	TRBV10-3	CAISESSSGSNEQFF	TGTGCCATCAGTGAGTCCTCTAGCGGAAGCAATGAGCAGTTCTTC
NA	TRBJ2-5	TRBD2	TRBV19	CASSIDRPGGTQETQYF	TGTGCCAGTAGTATAGACCGGCCCGGGGGGACCCAAGAGACCCAGTACTTC
hyperexpanded	TRBJ2-3	NA	TRBV27	CASIEQGGDFTDTQYF	TGTGCCAGCATCGAACAAGGGGGGGACTTCACAGATACGCAGTATTTT
NA	TRBJ1-5	NA	TRBV10-3	CAISEESSGNQPQHF	TGTGCCATCAGTGAGGAGAGTTCCGGCAATCAGCCCCAGCATTTT
few	TRBJ1-1	TRBD1	TRBV4-2	CASSPTDRAMNTEAFF	TGTGCCAGCAGCCCGACGGACAGGGCCATGAACACTGAAGCTTTCTTT
NA	TRBJ2-1	TRBD2	TRBV19	CASAGIAGESYNEQFF	TGTGCCAGCGCCGGGATAGCGGGGGAGTCCTACAATGAGCAGTTCTTC
NA	TRBJ2-3	NA	TRBV5-1	CASSLWFSTTSTDTQYF	TGCGCCAGCAGCTTGTGGTTTTCAACCACTAGCACAGATACGCAGTATTTT
NA	TRBJ2-5	TRBD1	TRBV7-3	CASSFLGQLETQYF	TGTGCCAGCAGCTTCCTGGGACAGTTAGAGACCCAGTACTTC
few	TRBJ1-5	NA	TRBV19	CASSIRDIGNQPQHF	TGTGCCAGTAGTATAAGGGACATCGGCAATCAGCCCCAGCATTTT
few	TRBJ2-5	NA	TRBV21-1	CASSTGLAAQETQYF	TGTGCCAGCAGCACGGGACTAGCGGCCCAAGAGACCCAGTACTTC
NA	TRBJ2-2	TRBD1	TRBV27	CASSSGTGPGELFF	TGTGCCAGCAGTTCAGGGACAGGGCCCGGGGAGCTGTTTTTT